The present TCR beta chain was sequenced within a study of OX40 agonist ivuxolimab in advanced cancers. Study overall: Prior checkpoint blockade (anti-PD-1, anti-PD-L1 or anti-CTLA-4) was permitted; over 30% had it. Study-level results: Partial responders treated at 0.1-3.0 mg/kg exhibited clonal expansion among the lowest measured. Also present in some nonresponders was a low level of normalized T-cell clonal expansion. Blood T cells, both CD4+ and CD8+, expanded clonally by week 6 at 0.1 to 3.0 mg/kg.

Germline V CDR1 and CDR2: MNHEY, SVGAGI. This CDR3 is built from 13 residues. Sequencing was performed with immunoSEQ multiplex PCR; in TCRdb, only in-frame clones are kept and a portion is missing. This table holds around 40,000 clones, roughly 90% found once. About this clone itself: Its antigen is as yet unknown. The germline gene is not matched at one end of the junction; a read error may be the cause.

The sample in question was CD4+ or CD8+ T cells sorted from blood, obtained in a trial of the OX40 agonist ivuxolimab. This receptor was obtained from an adult with an advanced solid tumor such as melanoma, head and neck, liver or kidney cancer. The chain carries TRBV6-5 and TRBJ1-2; D ambiguous. The CDR3 protein is CATSPQVNYGYTF. As DNA, the CDR3 is TGTGCCACCAGTCCCCAGGTTAACTATGGCTACACCTTC.